This paragraph covers one T cell receptor beta chain sequence. The sample comes from a study of blood T cell repertoires in COVID-19. Study information: The origin of the acute and convalescent COVID-19 samples was the United States, Italy and Spain. Sample material is recorded as cDNA or gDNA derived from T cells, B-cell-depleted T cells, or PBMCs.

Within the 2 weeks before study entry, each person in the exposed group met a COVID-19 case. Using immunoSEQ multiplex PCR, the repertoire was profiled, and TCRdb retains in-frame clones only, with some absent. Altogether under 250,000 clones are present, over 75% being singletons, with the ten largest covering 3% to 4%. The V end was cut by 7 bases, the J end by 1 base, with 19 bases between. This CDR3 spans 16 amino acids. The TCR comes from a woman between 25 and 40 years old who had been exposed to COVID-19. The sample taken for sequencing was PBMCs or T cells enriched from blood (not recorded which). The rearrangement joins TRBV23-1 to TRBJ1-1; weak D call: TRBD1 (5 bases). TRBV23-1 is given ORF status, its function remaining uncertain. The CDR3 sequence is CASTKWTLRPNTEAFF. The CDR3 DNA follows: TGCGCCAGCACCAAATGGACACTCAGGCCGAACACTGAAGCTTTCTTT.